Listed below are T cell receptor beta chains from one sample, sequenced in a study of OX40 agonist ivuxolimab in advanced cancers. Clones were read by immunoSEQ multiplex PCR, and TCRdb kept only the in-frame ones, dropping some. The table records more than 75,000 clones, around 86% of them present only once. This material consisted of CD4+ or CD8+ T cells sorted from blood, taken in a trial of the OX40 agonist ivuxolimab. The receptors shown here come from an adult with an advanced solid tumor such as melanoma, head and neck, liver or kidney cancer. Both conserved end residues are part of each CDR3. The D gene is left open where the match is weak. Not all rows give a size; the values are once, few, many and, for expanded clones, a class.

TRBJ1-4 | TRBV2 | TRBD1 | NA | TGTGCCAGCAGTTACAGGGGAAGGGTGTACGAAAAACTGTTTTTT | CASSYRGRVYEKLFF
TRBJ1-2 | TRBV29-1 | TRBD1 | NA | TGCAGCGTCCCCCGTGACAGGGGCCTTTTTCGGGGAGGCTACACCTTC | CSVPRDRGLFRGGYTF
TRBJ1-2 | TRBV7-9 | NA | NA | TGTGCCAGCAGCCCCGCGGACGGCTATGGCTACACCTTC | CASSPADGYGYTF
TRBJ1-5 | TRBV9 | NA | NA | TGTGCCAGCAGCGAGGGGGTGGGCAATCAGCCCCAGCATTTT | CASSEGVGNQPQHF
TRBJ1-2 | TRBV30 | TRBD1 | NA | TGTGCCTGGAGTTGGACAGGAGTCTATGGCTACACCTTC | CAWSWTGVYGYTF
TRBJ2-7 | TRBV6-1 | NA | once | TGTGCCAGCAGTGAAATCCCAGGGTTAAGGGACGAGCAGTACTTC | CASSEIPGLRDEQYF
TRBJ1-1 | TRBV5-1 | TRBD1 | few | TGCGCCAGCAGCTTGAACCAGGGGGAAACTGAAGCTTTCTTT | CASSLNQGETEAFF
TRBJ2-1 | TRBV30 | TRBD2 | NA | TGTGCCTGGAGTATTCCGGGACTAGCGATCAATGAGCAGTTCTTC | CAWSIPGLAINEQFF
TRBJ1-2 | TRBV27 | NA | few | TGTGCCAGCAGTTTTCGGGGCGGCTATGGCTACACCTTC | CASSFRGGYGYTF
TRBJ1-1 | TRBV6-6 | NA | NA | TGTGCCAGCATTGGGATGTTTGCTTTCTTT | CASIGMFAFF
TRBJ1-5 | TRBV2 | TRBD1 | NA | TGTGCCAGCAGTTCGGGACAGGGGGCAGGTCAGCCCCAGCATTTT | CASSSGQGAGQPQHF
TRBJ1-5 | TRBV27 | TRBD1 | NA | TGTGCCAGCAGTTTATCGAGCAGGGGGGGCAATCAGCCCCAGCATTTT | CASSLSSRGGNQPQHF
TRBJ1-2 | TRBV5-1 | TRBD1 | NA | TGCGCCAGCAGCCAAACCCCCGGGACAGGGGCTAACTATGGCTACACCTTC | CASSQTPGTGANYGYTF
TRBJ1-1 | TRBV15 | NA | NA | TGTGCCACCAGCAGAGATAAAGGATCTGAAGCTTTCTTT | CATSRDKGSEAFF
TRBJ2-1 | TRBV7-6 | TRBD2 | NA | TGTGCCAGCAGCTTACGGCTAGCGGGAGGGCCCCACAATGAGCAGTTCTTC | CASSLRLAGGPHNEQFF
TRBJ2-1 | TRBV10-3 | NA | NA | TGTGCCATCAGCGACCGGGACGGATCCTACAATGAGCAGTTCTTC | CAISDRDGSYNEQFF
TRBJ2-3 | TRBV28 | NA | NA | TGTGCCAGCAGTGCAGTACTAGGTCCGGGCCCAGATACGCAGTATTTT | CASSAVLGPGPDTQYF
TRBJ1-2 | TRBV27 | NA | few | TGTGCCAGCAGTGCTCCGGGGGGTTCGTATGGCTACACCTTC | CASSAPGGSYGYTF
TRBJ1-2 | TRBV5-4 | TRBD1 | NA | TGTGCCAGCAGCTCGACAGGGGGCGACTATGGCTACACCTTC | CASSSTGGDYGYTF
TRBJ1-1 | TRBV2 | NA | NA | TGTGCCAGCAGGAAGGACCAGGAGGCTGAAGCTTTCTTT | CASRKDQEAEAFF
TRBJ1-5 | TRBV10-3 | TRBD1 | NA | TGTGCCATCAGTACGACAGGGTTGAGCAATCAGCCCCAGCATTTT | CAISTTGLSNQPQHF
TRBJ2-5 | TRBV28 | NA | NA | TGTGCCAGCAGTTTATTCGGAGGGGCGCCGATCCAAGAGACCCAGTACTTC | CASSLFGGAPIQETQYF
TRBJ1-3 | TRBV5-1 | TRBD1 | NA | TGCGCCAGCAGCCCCGGACAGGGCCCTGGAAACACCATATATTTT | CASSPGQGPGNTIYF
TRBJ2-5 | TRBV5-4 | NA | NA | TGTGCCAGCAGCTTGGGTGGCCGTCAAGAGACCCAGTACTTC | CASSLGGRQETQYF
TRBJ2-1 | TRBV15 | TRBD2 | NA | TGTGCCACCAGCAGAGGCCCTAGCGGGGGGGAGAATGAGCAGTTCTTC | CATSRGPSGGENEQFF
TRBJ2-7 | TRBV2 | TRBD1 | NA | TGTGCCAGCAACCTACCGGGACAGGGCTACGAGCAGTACTTC | CASNLPGQGYEQYF
TRBJ1-2 | TRBV12-5 | NA | NA | TGTGCTAGTGCCCAGGGGAACTATGGCTACACCTTC | CASAQGNYGYTF
TRBJ1-3 | TRBV30 | NA | NA | TGTGCCTGGAGTTATACCTCTGGAAACACCATATATTTT | CAWSYTSGNTIYF
TRBJ2-5 | TRBV5-1 | NA | NA | TGCGCCAGCAGCTTTTTGTCGGGGGTGGCAGAGACCCAGTACTTC | CASSFLSGVAETQYF
TRBJ2-5 | TRBV4-1 | NA | NA | TGCGCCAGCAGCCAAGAGACCCAGTACTTC | CASSQETQYF
TRBJ1-4 | TRBV4-2 | NA | NA | TGTGCCAGCAGCCAAGATGGGGCGGCGGGTAATGAAAAACTGTTTTTT | CASSQDGAAGNEKLFF
TRBJ1-2 | TRBV6-1 | TRBD1 | NA | TGTGCCAGCAGTAGAAGGGAGAGACAGGGGTATGGCTACACCTTC | CASSRRERQGYGYTF
TRBJ2-1 | TRBV28 | NA | once | TGTGCCAGCAGTTTCTCTTACAATGAGCAGTTCTTC | CASSFSYNEQFF
TRBJ1-2 | TRBV5-4 | NA | NA | TGTGCCAGCAGCCCCCAAACGACACCGAACTATGGCTACACCTTC | CASSPQTTPNYGYTF
TRBJ2-6 | TRBV14 | NA | once | TGTGCCAGCAGCCATCCATCACATCGGGTTTCTGGGGCCAACGTCCTGACTTTC | CASSHPSHRVSGANVLTF
TRBJ1-1 | TRBV5-1 | NA | NA | TGCGCCAGCAGCTTGACCAGGGGAATTGAAGCTTTCTTT | CASSLTRGIEAFF
TRBJ1-2 | TRBV5-1 | NA | NA | TGCGCCAGCAGCTTGAATCTGGCAAGAATCTATGGCTACACCTTC | CASSLNLARIYGYTF
TRBJ1-2 | TRBV28 | NA | NA | TGTGCCAGCAGTACCATTCGACAGATTAACTATGGCTACACCTTC | CASSTIRQINYGYTF
TRBJ1-3 | TRBV5-1 | TRBD1 | NA | TGCGCCAGCAGCTCCGGGACAGGAAGTATCACCATATATTTT | CASSSGTGSITIYF
TRBJ2-1 | TRBV18 | NA | NA | TGTGCCAGCTCACCGGGGCAGAACAATGAGCAGTTCTTC | CASSPGQNNEQFF
TRBJ1-2 | TRBV7-2 | TRBD1 | once | TGTGCCAGCAGCCCTAGACAGGGTAACTATGGCTACACCTTC | CASSPRQGNYGYTF
TRBJ2-7 | TRBV7-9 | NA | once | TGTGCCAGCAGCTTAGACATGGGCGGACCAAGCCACGAGCAGTACTTC | CASSLDMGGPSHEQYF
TRBJ1-5 | TRBV10-3 | NA | NA | TGTGCCATCAGGGGGTCAGGAGTAGAACAGCCCCAGCATTTT | CAIRGSGVEQPQHF
TRBJ1-6 | TRBV27 | NA | NA | TGTGCCAGCAGTTTTAGAGGGGATCCTAGCTCCTATAATTCACCCCTCCACTTT | CASSFRGDPSSYNSPLHF
TRBJ2-1 | TRBV21-1 | NA | few | TGTGCCAGCAGCAAAGAGCGGGGGAGGGATGAGCAGTTCTTC | CASSKERGRDEQFF
TRBJ2-3 | TRBV28 | NA | NA | TGTGCCAGCAGTTTAGGGTGGGGGACCCCCACAGATACGCAGTATTTT | CASSLGWGTPTDTQYF
TRBJ1-1 | TRBV12-5 | TRBD1 | NA | TGTGCTAGTGGTTTGGGACAGGGGGCTGCTGAAGCTTTCTTT | CASGLGQGAAEAFF
TRBJ2-1 | TRBV7-2 | TRBD2 | NA | TGTGCCAGCAGACGATCGGGGGGCAATGAGCAGTTCTTC | CASRRSGGNEQFF
TRBJ1-3 | TRBV28 | TRBD1 | NA | TGTGCCAGCAGTGGTGAAACAGGGGGCAGAAACACCATATATTTT | CASSGETGGRNTIYF
TRBJ2-1 | TRBV10-2 | TRBD2 | NA | TGCGCCAGCAGGGACAGCGGGAGGTCCAATGAGCAGTTCTTC | CASRDSGRSNEQFF
TRBJ2-1 | TRBV10-2 | TRBD1 | NA | TGCGCCAGCAGTGAGCGTACAGGGGGCGCAGGATTGAATGAGCAGTTCTTC | CASSERTGGAGLNEQFF
TRBJ2-5 | TRBV19 | TRBD2 | NA | TGTGCCAGTAGTATGGGACTAGCCCCTGGGGAGACCCAGTACTTC | CASSMGLAPGETQYF
TRBJ1-1 | TRBV19 | NA | few | TGTGCCAGTAGGGCCGCGAAAAAAGAAGCTTTCTTT | CASRAAKKEAFF
TRBJ1-2 | TRBV5-4 | NA | few | TGTGCCAGCAGCCTAACACAGGCTAGGGGCTACACCTTC | CASSLTQARGYTF
TRBJ1-5 | TRBV28 | TRBD1 | NA | TGTGCCAGCAGTTTCAGACGCGGACAGGTGTCCAATCAGCCCCAGCATTTT | CASSFRRGQVSNQPQHF
TRBJ2-1 | TRBV11-2 | TRBD2 | NA | TGTGCCAGCAGCTTAGAGCGGGGGGAGCAGTTCTTC | CASSLERGEQFF
TRBJ1-3 | TRBV2 | NA | NA | TGTGCCAGCAGTGAAGAGCACACCTCTGGAAACACCATATATTTT | CASSEEHTSGNTIYF